The 22 T cell receptor beta chains reported below all come from one sample, sequenced in a study of cytomegalovirus exposure and HLA in healthy donors. PCR primers comprised 60 Vbeta and 13 Jbeta primers. Data came from immunoSEQ multiplex PCR; TCRdb stores just in-frame clones and leaves some out. The sample totals roughly 80,000 clones; its top ten clones hold about 0.6%. Material: PBMCs. The receptor set was obtained from a man aged 45-65 years in good health and CMV-seronegative.

The chain has TRBV5-1 and TRBJ1-4; TRBD1 aligns across 8 bases. This CDR3 spans 14 amino acids. V was clipped by 4 bases and J by 5 bases; unmatched bases: 4. Germline lookup yields CDR1 SGHRS and CDR2 YFSETQ. The CDR3 sequence: CASSQDRANEKLFF. The CDR3 DNA sequence: TGCGCCAGCAGCCAGGACAGGGCGAATGAAAAACTGTTTTTT.

V usage is TRBV28 and J usage is TRBJ1-5, with a tentative D call TRBD1 (6 bases). Germline V gene data show CDR1 as MDHEN and CDR2 as SYDVKM. V shed 2 bases and J shed 6 bases, with 11 bases lying between them. The CDR3 has 14 amino acids. The CDR3 is CASSLLVRGQPQHF. The CDR3, as DNA: TGTGCCAGCAGTTTACTTGTCAGGGGTCAGCCCCAGCATTTT.

V is TRBV2 and J is TRBJ1-2; the match to TRBD1 covers 9 bases. Trimming cost V 4 bases and J 2 bases; bases outside gene matches: 5. The CDR3 is 15 amino acids. The germline gives CDR1 SNHLY, CDR2 FYNNEI. In nucleotides, the CDR3 is TGTGCCAGCAGTGTGACAGGGGGTCCCAACTATGGCTACACCTTC. Its protein is CASSVTGGPNYGYTF.

The CDR3 coding sequence is TGTGCCAGCTCACCACGACTCCAAGAGACCCAGTACTTC. Translating gives CASSPRLQETQYF. The chain uses TRBV18 and TRBJ2-5; D unclear. Trimming took 1 base from V and 1 from J, leaving 4 bases between them. The CDR3 contains 13 residues. Germline V lookup: CDR1 KGHSH, CDR2 LQKENI.

The V and J genes are TRBV2 and TRBJ2-7; TRBD1 matches at 9 bases. The length of the CDR3 is 15 residues. Germline V gene sequence: CDR1 SNHLY, CDR2 FYNNEI. V lost 4 bases to trimming and J lost 3 bases; unmatched junction nucleotides: 7. The CDR3 DNA reads as TGTGCCAGCAGTGTTCAGGGGACAGGGAACTACGAGCAGTACTTC. Amino acids: CASSVQGTGNYEQYF.

The V call is TRBV14, the J call TRBJ2-7, with 8 nucleotides matching TRBD1. The CDR3 runs 14 residues. V shed 2 bases, J shed 3 bases, and the junction held 3 bases outside the gene matches. The germline V gene has CDR1 SGHDN and CDR2 FVKESK. CDR3 DNA sequence: TGTGCCAGCAGCCAATTGGGACAGGTCTACGAGCAGTACTTC. This gives the protein CASSQLGQVYEQYF.

This chain connects TRBV5-4 to TRBJ2-5; a possible D gene is TRBD2 (5 bases). The V end lost 4 bases, the J end lost 5 bases, and 15 bases lay between the germline ends. Per germline, CDR1 SGHNT and CDR2 YYREEE (reference sequence). The CDR3 extends over 14 amino acids. CDR3 nucleotides: TGTGCCAGCAGCCCCGGCGGGCGGATCGAGACCCAGTACTTC. Protein sequence: CASSPGGRIETQYF.

The rearrangement links TRBV19 to TRBJ1-2; 8 bases are a match to TRBD1. Per the germline V gene, CDR1 is LNHDA and CDR2 is SQIVND (reference sequence). CDR3 length: 15 amino acids. The trim removed 5 bases at V and 5 bases at J, leaving 10 bases unmatched. DNA of the CDR3: TGTGCCAGTAGTCCGCCCCCCGACAGGGGATATGGCTACACCTTC. Residues: CASSPPPDRGYGYTF.

J is TRBJ2-1 and V is TRBV5-6; 8 bases map to TRBD1. The CDR3 runs to 15 residues. The V and J ends lost 3 bases and 4 bases, in that order; junction bases with no gene match: 6. Per the germline V gene, CDR1 is SGHDT and CDR2 is YYEEEE. This chain's CDR3 is CASSSRDRPYNEQFF. The DNA for the CDR3 is TGTGCCAGCAGCTCCCGGGACAGGCCTTACAATGAGCAGTTCTTC.

The rearrangement links TRBV29-1 to TRBJ2-1; 8 bases agree with TRBD2. The germline V gene encodes CDR1 SQVTM and CDR2 ANQGSEA. The V gene end was trimmed by 3 bases and the J gene end by 6 bases; junction bases not matched to a gene: 4. The CDR3 consists of 13 residues. Written as DNA, the CDR3 is TGCAGCGTTGACAGCGGGGGTCGCAATGAGCAGTTCTTC. This codes for CSVDSGGRNEQFF.

The chain carries TRBV11-1 and TRBJ2-2; 8 bases fit TRBD1. CDR1 and CDR2 from the germline V gene are SGHAT and FQDESV (reference sequence). With 3 bases clipped from V and 5 bases from J, the junction kept 5 bases outside the gene matches. CDR3 size: 15 residues. In nucleotides, the CDR3 is TGTGCCAGCAGCTTTGACAGGGGACGAACCGGGGAGCTGTTTTTT. This gives the protein CASSFDRGRTGELFF.

The V and J genes are TRBV7-2 and TRBJ1-5; 7 nucleotides line up with TRBD1. From germline, CDR1 is SGHTA and CDR2 FQGNSA. The V gene end was trimmed by 5 bases and the J gene end by 5 bases; junction bases not matched to a gene: 6. CDR3 length: 14 residues. CDR3 amino acids: CASSPTGTDQPQHF. In DNA, the CDR3 is TGTGCCAGCAGCCCGACAGGGACAGATCAGCCCCAGCATTTT.

This chain connects TRBV6-6 to TRBJ1-1; 9 bases are a match to TRBD1. V was clipped by 7 bases and J by 2 bases; unmatched bases: 5. The CDR3 runs 14 residues. Germline-derived CDR1 and CDR2 are MNHNY and SVGAGI (reference sequence). The CDR3 region is CASNGDRANTEAFF. The CDR3 bases are TGTGCCAGCAACGGGGACAGGGCCAACACTGAAGCTTTCTTT.

The genes are TRBV18 and TRBJ2-2; TRBD2 is a possible D gene (5 bases). CDR1 and CDR2 (germline): KGHSH, LQKENI. The CDR3 spans 16 residues. Trimming removed 5 bases from V and 0 bases from J, with 13 bases in between. The CDR3 DNA sequence: TGTGCCAGCTCATTATTAGAACTAGCGAACACCGGGGAGCTGTTTTTT. Residues: CASSLLELANTGELFF. Full variable domain (remainder filled in from reference TRBV18 and TRBJ2-2): NAGVMQNPRHLVRRRGQEARLRCSPMKGHSHVYWYRQLPEEGLKFMVYLQKENIIDESGMPKERFSAEFPKEGPSILRIQQVVRGDSAAYFCASSLLELANTGELFFGEGSRLTVL.

The chain recombines TRBV18 with TRBJ1-5; D possibly corresponds to TRBD1 (5 bases). Germline V CDR1 and CDR2: KGHSH, LQKENI. The CDR3 runs to 15 residues. The germline V and J ends were trimmed by 5 bases and 0 bases, with 11 bases remaining between them. The CDR3, as DNA: TGTGCCAGCTCATCGACAGAATATAGCAATCAGCCCCAGCATTTT. This translates into CASSSTEYSNQPQHF.

This chain joins TRBV5-6 and TRBJ2-7, with 7 bases aligning to TRBD1. V gave up 2 bases and J gave up 0 bases; unmatched junction bases: 5. Per the germline V gene, CDR1 is SGHDT and CDR2 is YYEEEE. The CDR3 runs 15 residues. The CDR3 sequence: CASSLTGTVSYEQYF. The CDR3 DNA is TGTGCCAGCAGCTTAACCGGGACAGTCTCCTACGAGCAGTACTTC.

The V call is TRBV6-1, the J call TRBJ2-5; D is perhaps TRBD1 (6 bases). V lost 4 bases and J lost 4, with 13 bases in between. This CDR3 is 14 amino acids long. Germline V CDR1 and CDR2: MNHNS, SASEGT. CDR3 DNA sequence: TGTGCCAGCAGTGCGAGGGGGATCACAGAGACCCAGTACTTC. Protein sequence: CASSARGITETQYF.

The genes are TRBV30 and TRBJ2-1; 8 nucleotides line up with TRBD2. Germline loops: CDR1 GTSNPN, CDR2 SVGIG (reference sequence). J was trimmed by 10 bases and V by 0 bases; bases with no gene match: 8. CDR3 size: 14 residues. For the CDR3, the DNA is TGTGCCTGGAGTGTACCCGGGGGGGCGGCCGAGCAGTTCTTC. Its translation is CAWSVPGGAAEQFF.

The genes are TRBV12-2 and TRBJ2-1; TRBD2, the D gene given by the table, was not confirmed from the DNA. TRBV12-2 is labeled a pseudogene. The length of the CDR3 is 15 residues. CDR3 nucleotide sequence: TGTGCAAGTCGCTCCCGAGGTCGGGTACGGGATGAGCAGTTCTTC. Translation: CASRSRGRVRDEQFF.

The chain has TRBV7-6 and TRBJ2-2; 8 nucleotides line up with TRBD1. Per the germline V gene, CDR1 is SGHVS and CDR2 is FNYEAQ. Losses at the gene ends were 3 bases for V and 4 bases for J; bases not matched to a gene: 7. This CDR3 has 16 residues. The DNA for the CDR3 is TGTGCCAGCAGCTTCCCCGGGACAGGCGGCACCGGGGAGCTGTTTTTT. The encoded protein is CASSFPGTGGTGELFF.

The chain carries TRBV19 and TRBJ1-2; a weak D match, TRBD1 (6 bases). Germline loops: CDR1 LNHDA, CDR2 SQIVND (reference sequence). The CDR3 totals 17 residues. Trimming took 3 bases from V and 5 from J, leaving 22 bases between them. The CDR3 region is CASSMGGRGTSGYGYTF. CDR3 coding DNA: TGTGCCAGTAGTATGGGTGGCAGGGGAACCTCTGGATATGGCTACACCTTC.

This chain joins TRBV29-1 and TRBJ2-5; D unclear. CDR3 length: 10 amino acids. Trimming took 4 bases from V and 6 from J, leaving 6 bases between them. CDR1 and CDR2 from the germline V gene are SQVTM and ANQGSEA. CDR3 coding DNA: TGCAGCGTTGGAGGCAAGACCCAGTACTTC. Translated: CSVGGKTQYF.